This T cell receptor (beta chain) is drawn from a study of cytomegalovirus exposure and HLA in healthy donors. 60 Vbeta and 13 Jbeta primers were used in PCR. The assay was immunoSEQ multiplex PCR, and TCRdb's table has in-frame clones only and misses some. The sample yields 200,000 or so clones, roughly 76% seen once. The CDR3 extends over 12 amino acids. Per germline, CDR1 MNHNS and CDR2 SASEGT. Trimming shortened V by 7 bases and J by 4 bases, and 11 bases separated the two germline ends. This receptor was taken from a woman in her twenties or thirties in good health and CMV-seropositive. The sample comprised PBMCs. The J gene is TRBJ2-7, the V gene TRBV6-1; no definite D call. CDR3 coding DNA: TGTGCCAGCACCCTTTGGCGGTACGAGCAGTACTTC. It codes for CASTLWRYEQYF.